The clone carrying this TCR beta chain was observed once. V gave up 3 bases and J gave up 5 bases, with 13 bases separating them. The germline V gene encodes CDR1 SNHLY and CDR2 FYNNEI. The CDR3 runs 14 residues. Clones were read by immunoSEQ multiplex PCR, and TCRdb kept only the in-frame ones, dropping some. The profile shows over 150,000 clones, about 90% of them singletons. This sample stems from a study of blood T cell repertoires in COVID-19. Sequencing was performed on PBMCs or T cells enriched from blood (not recorded which). The sequence was obtained from a woman between 45 and 60 years old who had recovered from COVID-19. The chain recombines TRBV2 with TRBJ2-5, with D possibly being TRBD2 (5 bases). The CDR3, as DNA: TGTGCCAGCAGTGAGCGGGCTAGCAGGGAGACCCAGTACTTC. Translating gives CASSERASRETQYF.